Given below is one TCR beta chain in context. In the authors' methods: Cell counts per sample came from amplifying reference gene primers. The data were produced by immunoSEQ multiplex PCR, yet TCRdb's version contains in-frame clones alone and is incomplete. V, J and clone size reflect that table, while D and trimming were determined from the DNA. The sample holds 50,000 to 70,000 clones; roughly 84% are singletons and the top ten take around a sixth. The source of the sample is a study of blood T cell repertoires in COVID-19. Study details: COVID-19 samples collected from the United States, Italy and Spain covered acute and convalescent phases. T cells, B-cell-depleted T cells, or PBMCs supplied cDNA or gDNA.

CDR3 length: 14 residues. V was shortened by 4 bases and J by 0 bases, with 10 bases between the two germline ends. In germline, CDR1 is SGHDT, CDR2 YYEEEE. The chain couples TRBV5-6 to TRBJ1-1; D unclear. This receptor was identified in a man aged 65 to 85 with active COVID-19. Sequenced sample: peripheral blood. The CDR3: CASSPVDMNTEAFF. In DNA form, the CDR3 reads TGTGCCAGCAGCCCCGTCGACATGAACACTGAAGCTTTCTTT. The full variable domain, with the rest looked up from reference TRBV5-6 and TRBJ1-1, is DAGVTQSPTHLIKTRGQQVTLRCSPKSGHDTVSWYQQALGQGPQFIFQYYEEEERQRGNFPDRFSGHQFPNYSSELNVNALLLGDSALYLCASSPVDMNTEAFFGQGTRLTVV.